A single sample is the source of the 8 T cell receptor beta chains below, sequenced in a study of T-cell memory formation after mild COVID-19. TCRdb itself ran the 5' RACE reads through MiXCR, one entry per CDR3 protein. The data hold around 200,000 distinct CDR3 sequences, with just over 9.5% observed a single time. Sequenced: PBMCs or a T cell subset sorted from them (not recorded which). These TCRs come from a man between 18 and 29 years old who had mild COVID-19 (a few samples of this study predate the infection). Cell type and time point are not known.

The CDR3 here is CSARPAGVNTGELFF. The CDR3, as DNA: TGCAGTGCTAGACCGGCGGGAGTGAACACCGGGGAGCTGTTTTTT. The J gene is TRBJ2-2, the V gene TRBV20-1, with TRBD2 matching 7 bases. The CDR3 length is 15 residues. Per the germline V gene, CDR1 is DFQATT and CDR2 is SNEGSKA (reference sequence). The trim removed 2 bases at V and 1 base at J, leaving 4 bases unmatched.

Only a few counts were recorded for this clonotype. The chain recombines TRBV7-9 with TRBJ1-1; D is undetermined. Trimming pared 2 bases from V and 1 base from J, leaving 8 bases between. The length of the CDR3 is 14 residues. Germline V gene lookup returns CDR1 SEHNR and CDR2 FQNEAQ (reference sequence). CDR3 DNA sequence: TGTGCCAGCAGCTTACAGATTAAGAACACTGAAGCTTTCTTT. Amino acids: CASSLQIKNTEAFF.

This clonotype was observed a handful of times. The chain carries TRBV4-3 and TRBJ2-2, with TRBD1 matching over 7 bases. The germline V gene has CDR1 LGHNA and CDR2 YSLEER. The CDR3 is 15 residues long. Germline trimming cut 4 bases from V and 6 bases from J; bases unmatched to any gene: 8. CDR3 sequence: CASSRWTGTAGELFF. CDR3 nucleotides: TGCGCCAGCAGCCGTTGGACAGGCACCGCCGGGGAGCTGTTTTTT.

This clonotype was counted ten times or more. The rearrangement joins TRBV5-1 to TRBJ2-5; D may be TRBD2 (5 bases). Trimming removed 3 bases from V and 3 bases from J, with 9 bases in between. Germline CDR1 SGHRS, CDR2 YFSETQ. This CDR3 spans 13 amino acids. DNA for the CDR3: TGCGCCAGCAGCTCCTTCGGGGAAGAGACCCAGTACTTC. Its protein product is CASSSFGEETQYF.

There are a few counts of this clonotype. The chain combines TRBV10-3 with TRBJ1-2, with 8 nucleotides matching TRBD1. The germline CDR1 and CDR2 sequences are ENHRY and SYGVKD. V lost 5 bases and J lost 2; bases outside the gene matches: 4. CDR3 length: 14 amino acids. The CDR3 here is CAISLGQGNYGYTF. CDR3 sequence (DNA): TGTGCCATCAGTCTCGGACAGGGCAACTATGGCTACACCTTC.

This clonotype was found many times. This chain uses TRBV12-3 or TRBV12-4 with TRBJ2-7; D possibly corresponds to TRBD1 (7 bases). The CDR3 covers 14 residues. The ends were cut back, 7 bases at V and 5 bases at J, with 18 bases in the middle. CDR3: CASTPRDSWHEQYF. CDR3 nucleotides: TGTGCCAGCACCCCGCGGGACAGCTGGCACGAGCAGTACTTC.

This clonotype has a handful of counts. The genes are TRBV9 and TRBJ1-2, with 9 positions matching TRBD1. This CDR3 has 15 residues. With 4 bases clipped from V and 6 bases from J, the junction kept 10 bases outside the gene matches. Germline loops: CDR1 SGDLS, CDR2 YYNGEE. CDR3 protein: CASSPEGQGTDGYTF. Here the CDR3 DNA reads TGTGCCAGCAGCCCCGAGGGACAGGGAACGGATGGCTACACCTTC.

This clonotype appeared a few times. The chain links TRBV6-2 or TRBV6-3 to TRBJ1-6; a weak D match, TRBD1 (6 bases). CDR1 is MNHEY, CDR2 SVGEGT, per germline. With 6 bases removed from V and 2 bases from J, the gap between germline ends came to 11 bases. The CDR3 loop spans 15 amino acids. As DNA, the CDR3 is TGTGCCAGCAGGACAGGCGGAACCTATAATTCACCCCTCCACTTT. Its protein is CASRTGGTYNSPLHF.